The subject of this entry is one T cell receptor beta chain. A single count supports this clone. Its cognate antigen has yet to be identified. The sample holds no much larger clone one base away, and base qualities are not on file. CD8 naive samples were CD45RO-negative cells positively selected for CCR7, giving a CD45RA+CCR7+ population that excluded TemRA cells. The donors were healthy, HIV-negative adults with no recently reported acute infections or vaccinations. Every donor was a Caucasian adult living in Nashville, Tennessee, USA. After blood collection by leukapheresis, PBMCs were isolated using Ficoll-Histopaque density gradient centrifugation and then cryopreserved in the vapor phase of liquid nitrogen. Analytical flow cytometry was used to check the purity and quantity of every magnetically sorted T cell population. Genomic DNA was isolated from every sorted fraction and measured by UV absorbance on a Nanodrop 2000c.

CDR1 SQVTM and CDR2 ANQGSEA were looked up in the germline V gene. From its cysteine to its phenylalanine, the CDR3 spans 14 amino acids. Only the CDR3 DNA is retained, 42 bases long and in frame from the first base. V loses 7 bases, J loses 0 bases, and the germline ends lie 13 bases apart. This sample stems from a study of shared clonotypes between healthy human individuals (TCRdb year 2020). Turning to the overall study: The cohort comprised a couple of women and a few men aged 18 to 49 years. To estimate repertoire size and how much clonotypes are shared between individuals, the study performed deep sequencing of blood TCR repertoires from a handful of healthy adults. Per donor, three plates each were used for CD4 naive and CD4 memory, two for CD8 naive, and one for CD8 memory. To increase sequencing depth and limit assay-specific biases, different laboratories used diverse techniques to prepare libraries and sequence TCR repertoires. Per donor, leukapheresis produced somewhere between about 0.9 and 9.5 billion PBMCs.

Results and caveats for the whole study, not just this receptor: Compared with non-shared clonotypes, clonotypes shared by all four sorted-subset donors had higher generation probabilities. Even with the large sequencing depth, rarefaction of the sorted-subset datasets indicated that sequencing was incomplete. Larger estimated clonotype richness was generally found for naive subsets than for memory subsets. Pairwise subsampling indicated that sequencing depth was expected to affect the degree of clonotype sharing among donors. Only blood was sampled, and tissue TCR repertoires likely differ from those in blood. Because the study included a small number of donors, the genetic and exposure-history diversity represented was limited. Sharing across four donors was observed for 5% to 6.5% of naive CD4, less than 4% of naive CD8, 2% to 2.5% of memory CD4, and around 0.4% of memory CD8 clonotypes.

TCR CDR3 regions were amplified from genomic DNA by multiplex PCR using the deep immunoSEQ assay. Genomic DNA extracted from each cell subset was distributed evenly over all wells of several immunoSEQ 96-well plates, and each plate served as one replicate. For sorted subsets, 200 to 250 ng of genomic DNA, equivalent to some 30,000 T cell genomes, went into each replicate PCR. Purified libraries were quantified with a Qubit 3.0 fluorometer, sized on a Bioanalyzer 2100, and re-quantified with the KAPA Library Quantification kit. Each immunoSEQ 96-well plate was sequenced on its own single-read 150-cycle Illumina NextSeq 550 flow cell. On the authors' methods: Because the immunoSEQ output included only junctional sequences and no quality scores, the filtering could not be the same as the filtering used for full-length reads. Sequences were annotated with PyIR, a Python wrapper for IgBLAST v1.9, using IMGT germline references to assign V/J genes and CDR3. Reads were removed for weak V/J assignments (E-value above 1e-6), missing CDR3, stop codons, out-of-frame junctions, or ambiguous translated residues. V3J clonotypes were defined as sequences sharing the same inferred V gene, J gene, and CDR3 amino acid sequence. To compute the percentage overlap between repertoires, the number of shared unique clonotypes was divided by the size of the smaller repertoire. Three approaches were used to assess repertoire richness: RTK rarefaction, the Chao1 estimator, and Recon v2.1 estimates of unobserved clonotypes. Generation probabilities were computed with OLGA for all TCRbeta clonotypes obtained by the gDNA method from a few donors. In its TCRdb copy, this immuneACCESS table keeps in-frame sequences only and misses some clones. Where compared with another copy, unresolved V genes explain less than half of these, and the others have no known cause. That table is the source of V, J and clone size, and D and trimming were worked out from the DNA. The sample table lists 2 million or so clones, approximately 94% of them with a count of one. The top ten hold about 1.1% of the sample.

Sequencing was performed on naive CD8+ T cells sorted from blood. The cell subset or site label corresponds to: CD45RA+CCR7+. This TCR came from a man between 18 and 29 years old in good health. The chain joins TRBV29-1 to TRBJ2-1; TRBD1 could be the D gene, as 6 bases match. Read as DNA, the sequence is TGCAGCGGAACAGGACAGAGCTCCTACAATGAGCAGTTCTTC. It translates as CSGTGQSSYNEQFF.